Included here is one T cell receptor beta chain sequence, with context. These data originate in a study of T-cell reconstitution after alpha-beta-depleted transplantation in children. Preparation of the TCRbeta library involved a method that used unique molecular identifiers. TCRdb reprocessed the PCR reads with MiXCR, giving one entry per CDR3 protein. The sample holds more than 250,000 distinct CDR3 sequences, more than 9% seen once. Germline assignment: CDR1 DFQATT and CDR2 SNEGSKA (reference sequence). The CDR3 is made up of 14 amino acids. The V and J ends lost 3 bases and 6 bases, in that order; junction bases with no gene match: 5.

This clonotype was obtained from a human donor who donated a stem cell graft to a child with SCID. The gene calls are TRBV20-1 and TRBJ1-6, with 7 bases lining up with TRBD1. The specimen comprised PBMCs from the stem cell graft donor, sampled from the stem cell graft. DNA of the CDR3: TGCAGTGCTAGGCTGGACAGGCTTAATTCACCCCTCCACTTT. Translation: CSARLDRLNSPLHF.